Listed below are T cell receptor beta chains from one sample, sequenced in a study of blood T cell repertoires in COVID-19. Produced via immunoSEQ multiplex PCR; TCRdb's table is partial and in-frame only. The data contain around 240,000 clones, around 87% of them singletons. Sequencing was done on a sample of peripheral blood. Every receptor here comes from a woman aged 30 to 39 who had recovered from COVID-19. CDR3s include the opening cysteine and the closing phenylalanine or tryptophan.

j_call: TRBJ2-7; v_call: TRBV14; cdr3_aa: CASRAGTAYEQYF
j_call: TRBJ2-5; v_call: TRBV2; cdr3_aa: CASSSPTSGGNWEETQYF
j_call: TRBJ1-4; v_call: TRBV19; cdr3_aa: CAASGTGIILFF
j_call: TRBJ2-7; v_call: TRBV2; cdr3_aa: CASSQDRALSYEQYF
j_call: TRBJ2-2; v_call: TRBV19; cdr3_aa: CASSYWGQNTGELFF
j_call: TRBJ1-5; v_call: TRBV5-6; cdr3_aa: CASSSLRTGSNQPQHF
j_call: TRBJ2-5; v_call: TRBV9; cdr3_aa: CASSVGSAGGVETQYF
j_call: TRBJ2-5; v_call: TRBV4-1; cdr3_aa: CASSLILGTGGTQETQYF
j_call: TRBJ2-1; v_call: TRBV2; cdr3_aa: CASSGTSGGTYNEQFF
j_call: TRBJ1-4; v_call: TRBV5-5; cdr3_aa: CASSLLTGGKGEKLFF
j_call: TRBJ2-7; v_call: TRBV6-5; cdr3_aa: CASSYSRDRLTYEQYF
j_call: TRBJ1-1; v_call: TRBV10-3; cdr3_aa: CAISESTVEAFF
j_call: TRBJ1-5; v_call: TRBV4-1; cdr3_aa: CASSPNPGDLNQPQHF
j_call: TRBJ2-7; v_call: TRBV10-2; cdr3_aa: CASSELVAGGPLEQYF
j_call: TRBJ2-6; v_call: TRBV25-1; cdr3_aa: CASSGRDRGISGANVLTF
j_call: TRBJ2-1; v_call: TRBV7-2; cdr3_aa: CASSVRGTGAYNEQFF
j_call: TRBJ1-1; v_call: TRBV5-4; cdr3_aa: CASSPATTGGGTEAFF
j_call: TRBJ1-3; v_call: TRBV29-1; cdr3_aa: CSVETGVGNTIYF
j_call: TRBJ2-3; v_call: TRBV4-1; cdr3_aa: CASSQDSGTGGADTQYF
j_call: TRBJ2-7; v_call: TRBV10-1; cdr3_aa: CASSEGDSRYDEQYF